The 7 T cell receptor beta chains below all came from one sample that was sequenced in a study of CD8 T cells in ankylosing spondylitis. One entry per CDR3 protein results from TCRdb running MiXCR on the 5' RACE reads. Seen here are roughly 220,000 distinct CDR3 sequences, approximately 10% observed once, and the top ten hold about 20%. The source material was blood, either unsorted or a sorted T cell fraction (not recorded which). The receptor source for this set is a male donor with ankylosing spondylitis or in good health (not recorded which).

This clonotype was observed at least ten times. The chain carries TRBV18 and TRBJ2-1, with 7 bases identical to TRBD1. The CDR3 sequence is 15 residues long. Germline V CDR1 and CDR2: KGHSH, LQKENI. V shed 1 base, J shed 3 bases, and the junction held 3 bases outside the gene matches. CDR3 coding DNA: TGTGCCAGCTCACCACAGGGGGCTTTCTACAATGAGCAGTTCTTC. Residues: CASSPQGAFYNEQFF. Full variable domain (outside the CDR3, taken from reference TRBV18 and TRBJ2-1): NAGVMQNPRHLVRRRGQEARLRCSPMKGHSHVYWYRQLPEEGLKFMVYLQKENIIDESGMPKERFSAEFPKEGPSILRIQQVVRGDSAAYFCASSPQGAFYNEQFFGPGTRLTVL.

This clonotype was picked up a small number of times. This sequence joins TRBV27 and TRBJ2-7; D may match TRBD1 or TRBD2 (5 bases each). Trimming took 5 bases from V and 2 from J, leaving 16 bases between them. This CDR3 spans 15 amino acids. The germline V gene has CDR1 MNHEY and CDR2 SMNVEV (reference sequence). The DNA of the CDR3 is TGTGCCAGCAGTAGGACCGGGACGGGGACCTACGAGCAGTACTTC. Its translation is CASSRTGTGTYEQYF.

This clonotype showed up just a few times. The rearrangement joins TRBV10-3 to TRBJ2-2; 10 bases align to TRBD2. The ends lost 10 bases at V and 5 bases at J; junction bases unmatched: 7. Germline values: CDR1 ENHRY, CDR2 SYGVKD. The CDR3 spans 14 residues. CDR3 sequence: CATELAGETGELFF. The CDR3 DNA reads TGTGCCACCGAGCTAGCGGGGGAAACCGGGGAGCTGTTTTTT.

This clonotype was observed many times. The chain is built from TRBV6-1 and TRBJ1-1; TRBD1 aligns across 9 bases. Germline V gives CDR1 MNHNS, CDR2 SASEGT. The length of the CDR3 is 13 residues. V lost 6 bases, J lost 4 bases, and 3 bases stayed unmatched. The DNA of the CDR3 is TGTGCCAGCAGCCAGGACAGGGGCACTGAAGCTTTCTTT. Translation: CASSQDRGTEAFF.

This clonotype has a count of ten or more. The chain carries TRBV7-9 and TRBJ2-5, with D perhaps matching TRBD1 (6 bases). The CDR3 extends over 12 amino acids. V lost 6 bases to trimming and J lost 7 bases, with 12 bases between them. Germline V gene data show CDR1 as SEHNR and CDR2 as FQNEAQ (reference sequence). In nucleotides, the CDR3 is TGTGCCAGCAGTGATGACAGGTGGACCCAGTACTTC. As protein: CASSDDRWTQYF.

The chain joins TRBV12-3 or TRBV12-4 to TRBJ1-3, with D perhaps matching TRBD1 (6 bases). V was clipped by 6 bases and J by 0 bases, with 12 bases between them. CDR3 length equals 15 residues. CDR3 DNA: TGTGCCAGCAGAATACCGGACAGCTCTGGAAACACCATATATTTT. This encodes CASRIPDSSGNTIYF.

This clonotype was recorded a few times. V is TRBV7-9 and J is TRBJ2-5, with 11 bases lining up with TRBD2. Germline loops: CDR1 SEHNR, CDR2 FQNEAQ (reference sequence). CDR3 size: 15 residues. The junction had 8 bases not matched to a gene; V was cut back by 6 bases and J by 5 bases. For the CDR3, the DNA is TGTGCCAGCAGGGGCTTCCGACTAGCGGGGGAGACCCAGTACTTC. Translation: CASRGFRLAGETQYF.